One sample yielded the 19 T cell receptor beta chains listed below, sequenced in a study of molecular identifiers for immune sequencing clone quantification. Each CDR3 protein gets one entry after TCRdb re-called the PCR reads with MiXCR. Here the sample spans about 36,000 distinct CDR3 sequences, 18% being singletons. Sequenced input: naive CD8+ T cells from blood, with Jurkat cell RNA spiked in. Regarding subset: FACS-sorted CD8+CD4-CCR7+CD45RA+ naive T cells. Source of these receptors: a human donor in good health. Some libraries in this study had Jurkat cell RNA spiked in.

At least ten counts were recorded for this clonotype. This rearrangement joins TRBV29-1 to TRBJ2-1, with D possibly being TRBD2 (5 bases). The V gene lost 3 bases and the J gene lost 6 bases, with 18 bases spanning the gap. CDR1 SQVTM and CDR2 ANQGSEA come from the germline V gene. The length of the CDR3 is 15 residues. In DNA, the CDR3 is TGCAGCGTTGATTATTTTGTTGGAGGATCCAATGAGCAGTTCTTC. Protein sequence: CSVDYFVGGSNEQFF.

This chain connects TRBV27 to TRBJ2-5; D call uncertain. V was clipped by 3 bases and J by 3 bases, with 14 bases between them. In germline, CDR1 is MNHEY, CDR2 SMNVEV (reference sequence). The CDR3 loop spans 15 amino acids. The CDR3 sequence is CASSLWAGREETQYF. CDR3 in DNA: TGTGCCAGCAGTTTGTGGGCAGGAAGGGAAGAGACCCAGTACTTC.

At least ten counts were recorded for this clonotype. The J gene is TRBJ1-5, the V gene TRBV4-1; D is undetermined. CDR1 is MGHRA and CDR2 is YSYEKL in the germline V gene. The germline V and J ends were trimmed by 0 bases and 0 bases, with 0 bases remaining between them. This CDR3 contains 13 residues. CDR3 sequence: CASSQDSNQPQHF. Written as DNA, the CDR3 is TGCGCCAGCAGCCAAGATAGCAATCAGCCCCAGCATTTT.

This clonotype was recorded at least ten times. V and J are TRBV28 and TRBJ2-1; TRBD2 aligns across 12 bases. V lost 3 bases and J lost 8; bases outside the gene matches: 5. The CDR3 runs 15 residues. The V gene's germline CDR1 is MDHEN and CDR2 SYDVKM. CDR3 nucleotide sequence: TGTGCCAGCAGTTTTCGACTAGCGGGAGACGATGAGCAGTTCTTC. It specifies CASSFRLAGDDEQFF.

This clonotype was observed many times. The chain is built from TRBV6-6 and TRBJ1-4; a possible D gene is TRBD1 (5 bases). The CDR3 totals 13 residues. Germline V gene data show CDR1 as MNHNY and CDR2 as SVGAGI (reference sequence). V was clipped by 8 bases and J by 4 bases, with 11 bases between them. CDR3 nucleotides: TGTGCCAGCGGCGACAGCTTTAATGAAAAACTGTTTTTT. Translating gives CASGDSFNEKLFF.

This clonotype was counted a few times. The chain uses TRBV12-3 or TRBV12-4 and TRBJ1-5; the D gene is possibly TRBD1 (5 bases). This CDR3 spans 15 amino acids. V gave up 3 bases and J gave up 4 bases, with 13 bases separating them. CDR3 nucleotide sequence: TGTGCCAGCAGTTTTGTGGGGGGAGGGAATCAGCCCCAGCATTTT. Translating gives CASSFVGGGNQPQHF.

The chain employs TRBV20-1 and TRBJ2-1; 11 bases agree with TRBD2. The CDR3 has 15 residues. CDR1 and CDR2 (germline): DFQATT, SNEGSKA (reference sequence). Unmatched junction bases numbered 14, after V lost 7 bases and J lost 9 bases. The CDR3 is CSVNPSSGRSFEQFF. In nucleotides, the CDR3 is TGCAGTGTTAACCCTTCTAGCGGGAGGAGTTTTGAGCAGTTCTTC.

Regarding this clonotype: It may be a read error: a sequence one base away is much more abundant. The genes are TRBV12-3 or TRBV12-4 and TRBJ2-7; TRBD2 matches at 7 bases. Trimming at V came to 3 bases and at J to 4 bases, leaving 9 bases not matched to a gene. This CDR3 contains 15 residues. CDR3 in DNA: TGTGCCAGCAGTTTGGCCCTGGGAGGGCCTTACGAGCAGTACTTC. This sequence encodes CASSLALGGPYEQYF.

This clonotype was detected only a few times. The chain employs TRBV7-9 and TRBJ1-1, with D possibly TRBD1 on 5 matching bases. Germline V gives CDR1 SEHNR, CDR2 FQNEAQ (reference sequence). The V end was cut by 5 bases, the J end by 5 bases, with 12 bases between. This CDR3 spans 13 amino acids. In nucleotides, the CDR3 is TGTGCCAGCAGCGAGAGCCAGGGAACTGAAGCTTTCTTT. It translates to CASSESQGTEAFF.

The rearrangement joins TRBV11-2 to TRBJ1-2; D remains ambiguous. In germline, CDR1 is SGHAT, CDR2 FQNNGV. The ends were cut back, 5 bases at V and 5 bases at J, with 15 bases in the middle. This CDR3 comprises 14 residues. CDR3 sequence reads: CASSPLAGRYGYTF. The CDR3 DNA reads TGTGCCAGCAGCCCACTTGCCGGAAGGTATGGCTACACCTTC.

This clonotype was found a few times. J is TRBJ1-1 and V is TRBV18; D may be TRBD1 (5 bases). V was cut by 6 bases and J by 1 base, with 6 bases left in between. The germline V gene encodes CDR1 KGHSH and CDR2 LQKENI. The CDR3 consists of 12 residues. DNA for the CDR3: TGTGCCAGCTCTGACAGGAACACTGAAGCTTTCTTT. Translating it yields CASSDRNTEAFF.

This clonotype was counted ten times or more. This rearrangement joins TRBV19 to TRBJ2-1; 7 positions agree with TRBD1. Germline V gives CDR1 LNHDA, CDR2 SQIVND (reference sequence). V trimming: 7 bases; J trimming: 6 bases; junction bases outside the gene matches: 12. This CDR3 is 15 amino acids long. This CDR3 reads CASTPWGTDLNEQFF. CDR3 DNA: TGTGCCAGTACCCCCTGGGGGACAGACCTCAATGAGCAGTTCTTC. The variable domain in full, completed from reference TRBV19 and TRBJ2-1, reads DGGITQSPKYLFRKEGQNVTLSCEQNLNHDAMYWYRQDPGQGLRLIYYSQIVNDFQKGDIAEGYSVSREKKESFPLTVTSAQKNPTAFYLCASTPWGTDLNEQFFGPGTRLTVL.

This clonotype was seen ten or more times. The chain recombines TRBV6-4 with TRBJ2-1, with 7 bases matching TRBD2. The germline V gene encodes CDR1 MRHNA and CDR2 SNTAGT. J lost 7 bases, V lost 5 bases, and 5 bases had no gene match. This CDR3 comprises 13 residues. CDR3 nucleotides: TGTGCCAGCAGTAAGACTAGCAAGAATGAGCAGTTCTTC. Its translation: CASSKTSKNEQFF.

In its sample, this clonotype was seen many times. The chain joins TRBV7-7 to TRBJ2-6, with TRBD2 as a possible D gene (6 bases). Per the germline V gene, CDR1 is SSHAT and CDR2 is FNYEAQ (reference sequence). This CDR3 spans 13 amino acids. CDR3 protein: CASGSTGANVLTF. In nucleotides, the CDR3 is TGTGCTAGCGGTAGCACTGGGGCCAACGTCCTGACTTTC.

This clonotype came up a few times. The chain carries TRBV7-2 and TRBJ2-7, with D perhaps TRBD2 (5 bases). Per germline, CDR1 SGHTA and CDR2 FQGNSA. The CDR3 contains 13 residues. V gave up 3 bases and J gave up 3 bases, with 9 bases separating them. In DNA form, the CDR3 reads TGTGCCAGCAGCTTTGGCGGGTACTACGAGCAGTACTTC. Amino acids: CASSFGGYYEQYF.

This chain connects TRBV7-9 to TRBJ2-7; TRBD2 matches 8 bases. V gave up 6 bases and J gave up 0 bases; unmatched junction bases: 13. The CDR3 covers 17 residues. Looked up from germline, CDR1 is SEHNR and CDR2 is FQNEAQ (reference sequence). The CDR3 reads CASRTGLDPSFSYEQYF. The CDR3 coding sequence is TGTGCCAGCAGGACGGGACTAGATCCCTCTTTCTCCTACGAGCAGTACTTC.

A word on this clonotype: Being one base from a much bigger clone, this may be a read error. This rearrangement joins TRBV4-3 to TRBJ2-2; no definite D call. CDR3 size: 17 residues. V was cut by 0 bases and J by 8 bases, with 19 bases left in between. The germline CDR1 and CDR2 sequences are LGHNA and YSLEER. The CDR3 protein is CASSQDWSSDSSGELFF. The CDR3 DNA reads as TGCGCCAGCAGCCAAGATTGGTCTAGTGATTCTTCGGGGGAGCTGTTTTTT.

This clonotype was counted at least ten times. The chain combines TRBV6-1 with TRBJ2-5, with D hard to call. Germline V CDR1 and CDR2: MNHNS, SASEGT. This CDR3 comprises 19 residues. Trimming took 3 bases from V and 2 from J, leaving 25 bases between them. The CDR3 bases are TGTGCCAGCAGTGATAGGTTAGTGGTGACTGCCCTTTTGCAAGAGACCCAGTACTTC. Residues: CASSDRLVVTALLQETQYF.

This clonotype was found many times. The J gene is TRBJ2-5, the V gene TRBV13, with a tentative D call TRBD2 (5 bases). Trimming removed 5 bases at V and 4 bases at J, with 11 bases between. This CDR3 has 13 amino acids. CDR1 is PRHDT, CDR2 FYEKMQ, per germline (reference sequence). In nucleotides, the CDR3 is TGTGCCAGCAGCCTGTCGAGCGGAGAGACCCAGTACTTC. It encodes CASSLSSGETQYF.